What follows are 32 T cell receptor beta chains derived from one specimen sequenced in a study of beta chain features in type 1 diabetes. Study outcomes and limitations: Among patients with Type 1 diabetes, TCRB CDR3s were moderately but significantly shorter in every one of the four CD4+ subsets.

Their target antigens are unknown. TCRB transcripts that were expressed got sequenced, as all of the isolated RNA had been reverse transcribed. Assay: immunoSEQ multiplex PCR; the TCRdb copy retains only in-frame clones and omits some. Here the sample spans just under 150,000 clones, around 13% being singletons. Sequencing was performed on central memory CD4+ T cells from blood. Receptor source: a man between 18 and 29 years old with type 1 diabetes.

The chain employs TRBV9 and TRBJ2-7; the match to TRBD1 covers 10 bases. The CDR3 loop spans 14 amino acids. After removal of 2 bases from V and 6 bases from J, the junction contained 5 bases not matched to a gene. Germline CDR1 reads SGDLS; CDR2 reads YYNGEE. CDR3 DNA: TGTGCCAGCAGCGTTGGGGGACAGGGGCCCGAGCAGTACTTC. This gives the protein CASSVGGQGPEQYF.

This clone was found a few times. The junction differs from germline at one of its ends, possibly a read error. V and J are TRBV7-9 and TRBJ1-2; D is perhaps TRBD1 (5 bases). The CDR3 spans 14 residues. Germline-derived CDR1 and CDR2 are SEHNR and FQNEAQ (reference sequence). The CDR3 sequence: CASSLGGTLNGNTF. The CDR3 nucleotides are TGTGCCAGCAGCTTAGGAGGGACTCTCAATGGCAACACCTTC.

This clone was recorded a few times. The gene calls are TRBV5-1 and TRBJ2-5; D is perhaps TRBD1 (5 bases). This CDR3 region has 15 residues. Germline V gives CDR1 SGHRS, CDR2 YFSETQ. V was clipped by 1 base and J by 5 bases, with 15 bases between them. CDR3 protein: CASSLPLTAEETQYF. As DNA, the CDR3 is TGCGCCAGCAGCTTGCCGCTGACAGCCGAGGAGACCCAGTACTTC.

The CDR3 spells CASSLRTNTGELFF. The CDR3, as DNA: TGTGCCAGCAGCTTAAGGACAAACACCGGGGAGCTGTTTTTT. The genes are TRBV7-8 and TRBJ2-2; possibly TRBD1 for D (5 bases). The CDR3 extends over 14 amino acids. CDR1 is SGHVS and CDR2 is FQNEAQ in the germline V gene. V lost 2 bases, J lost 2 bases, and 6 bases lay in between. The full variable domain, rest sourced from reference TRBV7-8 and TRBJ2-2, is GAGVSQSPRYKVAKRGQDVALRCDPISGHVSLFWYQQALGQGPEFLTYFQNEAQLDKSGLPSDRFFAERPEGSVSTLKIQRTQQEDSAVYLCASSLRTNTGELFFGEGSRLTVL.

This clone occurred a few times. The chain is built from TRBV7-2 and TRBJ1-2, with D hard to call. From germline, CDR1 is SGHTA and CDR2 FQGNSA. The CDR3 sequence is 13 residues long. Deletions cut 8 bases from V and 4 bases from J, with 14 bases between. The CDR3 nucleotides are TGTGCCAGCGGGCAGAATGATCTCTATGGCTACACCTTC. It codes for CASGQNDLYGYTF.

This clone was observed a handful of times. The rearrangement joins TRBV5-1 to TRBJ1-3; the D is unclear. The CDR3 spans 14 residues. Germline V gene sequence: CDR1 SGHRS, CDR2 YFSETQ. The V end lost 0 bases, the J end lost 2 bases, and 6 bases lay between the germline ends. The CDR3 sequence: CASSLESAGNTIYF. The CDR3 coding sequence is TGCGCCAGCAGCTTGGAGTCTGCTGGAAACACCATATATTTT.

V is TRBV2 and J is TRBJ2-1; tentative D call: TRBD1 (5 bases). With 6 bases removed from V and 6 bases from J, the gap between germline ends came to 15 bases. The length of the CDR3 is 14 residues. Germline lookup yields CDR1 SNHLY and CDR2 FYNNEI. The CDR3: CASSIHPQGNEQFF. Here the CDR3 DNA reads TGTGCCAGCAGCATCCACCCCCAGGGCAATGAGCAGTTCTTC. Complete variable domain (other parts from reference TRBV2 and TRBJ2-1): EPEVTQTPSHQVTQMGQEVILRCVPISNHLYFYWYRQILGQKVEFLVSFYNNEISEKSEIFDDQFSVERPDGSNFTLKIRSTKLEDSAMYFCASSIHPQGNEQFFGPGTRLTVL.

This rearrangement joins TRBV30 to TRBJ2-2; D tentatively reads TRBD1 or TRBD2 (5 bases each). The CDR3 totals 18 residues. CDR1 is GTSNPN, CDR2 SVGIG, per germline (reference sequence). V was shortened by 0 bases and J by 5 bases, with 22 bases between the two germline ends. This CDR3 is CAWSVRLTGQGWTGELFF. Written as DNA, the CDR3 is TGTGCCTGGAGTGTTCGCCTGACGGGGCAGGGTTGGACCGGGGAGCTGTTTTTT. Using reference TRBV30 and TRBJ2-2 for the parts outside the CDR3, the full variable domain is SQTIHQWPATLVQPVGSPLSLECTVEGTSNPNLYWYRQAAGRGLQLLFYSVGIGQISSEVPQNLSASRPQDRQFILSSKKLLLSDSGFYLCAWSVRLTGQGWTGELFFGEGSRLTVL.

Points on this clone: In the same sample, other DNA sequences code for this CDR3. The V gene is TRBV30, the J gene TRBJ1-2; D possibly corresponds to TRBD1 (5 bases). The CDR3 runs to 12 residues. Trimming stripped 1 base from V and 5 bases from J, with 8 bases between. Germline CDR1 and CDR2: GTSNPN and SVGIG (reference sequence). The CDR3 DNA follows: TGTGCCTGGAGTGCGGGGGGATATGGCTACACCTTC. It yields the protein CAWSAGGYGYTF.

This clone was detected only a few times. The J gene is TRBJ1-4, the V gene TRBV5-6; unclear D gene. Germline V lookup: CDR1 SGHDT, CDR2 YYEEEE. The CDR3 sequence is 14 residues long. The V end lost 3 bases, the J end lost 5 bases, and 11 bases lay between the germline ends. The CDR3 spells CASSSRATNEKLFF. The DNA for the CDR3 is TGTGCCAGCAGCTCCCGGGCCACCAATGAAAAACTGTTTTTT.

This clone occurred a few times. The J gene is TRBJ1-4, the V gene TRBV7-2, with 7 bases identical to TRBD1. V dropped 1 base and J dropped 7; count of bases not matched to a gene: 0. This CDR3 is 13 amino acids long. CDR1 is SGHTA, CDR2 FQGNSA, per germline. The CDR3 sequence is CASSLDRGEKLFF. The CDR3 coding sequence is TGTGCCAGCAGCTTAGACAGGGGTGAAAAACTGTTTTTT.

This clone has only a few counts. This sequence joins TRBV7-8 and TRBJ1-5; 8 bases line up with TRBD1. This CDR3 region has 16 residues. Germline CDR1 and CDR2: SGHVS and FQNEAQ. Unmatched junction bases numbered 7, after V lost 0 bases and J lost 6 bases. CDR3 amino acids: CASSLAAGGEGQPQHF. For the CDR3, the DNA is TGTGCCAGCAGCTTAGCGGCAGGGGGCGAGGGTCAGCCCCAGCATTTT.

The CDR3 loop is CASSKASGGQETQYF. The CDR3 DNA reads as TGTGCCAGCAGTAAGGCTAGCGGGGGCCAAGAGACCCAGTACTTC. The V gene is TRBV28, the J gene TRBJ2-5; 10 bases fit TRBD2. Germline values: CDR1 MDHEN, CDR2 SYDVKM. This CDR3 is 15 amino acids long. After removal of 5 bases from V and 1 base from J, the junction contained 4 bases not matched to a gene.

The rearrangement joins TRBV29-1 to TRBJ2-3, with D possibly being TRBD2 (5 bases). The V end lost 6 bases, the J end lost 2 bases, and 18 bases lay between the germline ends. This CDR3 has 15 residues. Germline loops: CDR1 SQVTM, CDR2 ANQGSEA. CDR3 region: CSVLITDSPTDTQYF. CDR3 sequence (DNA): TGCAGCGTATTAATAACGGACTCCCCCACAGATACGCAGTATTTT.

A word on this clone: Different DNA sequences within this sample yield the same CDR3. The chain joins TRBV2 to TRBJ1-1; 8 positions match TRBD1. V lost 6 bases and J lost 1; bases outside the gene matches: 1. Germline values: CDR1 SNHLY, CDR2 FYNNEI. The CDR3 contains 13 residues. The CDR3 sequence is CASSGQGNTEAFF. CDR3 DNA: TGTGCCAGCAGCGGACAGGGGAACACTGAAGCTTTCTTT.

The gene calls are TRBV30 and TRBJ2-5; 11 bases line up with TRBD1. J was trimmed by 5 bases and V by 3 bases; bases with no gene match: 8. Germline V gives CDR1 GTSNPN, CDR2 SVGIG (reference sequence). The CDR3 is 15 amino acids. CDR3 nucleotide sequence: TGTGCCTGGAGGCCCTGGGACAGGGGGACGGAGACCCAGTACTTC. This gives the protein CAWRPWDRGTETQYF.

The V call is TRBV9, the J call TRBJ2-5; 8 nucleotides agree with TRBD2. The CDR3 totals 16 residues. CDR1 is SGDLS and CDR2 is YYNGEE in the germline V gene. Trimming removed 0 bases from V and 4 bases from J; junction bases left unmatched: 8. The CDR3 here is CASSVAAGAGGETQYF. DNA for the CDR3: TGTGCCAGCAGCGTAGCGGCGGGGGCGGGAGGAGAGACCCAGTACTTC.

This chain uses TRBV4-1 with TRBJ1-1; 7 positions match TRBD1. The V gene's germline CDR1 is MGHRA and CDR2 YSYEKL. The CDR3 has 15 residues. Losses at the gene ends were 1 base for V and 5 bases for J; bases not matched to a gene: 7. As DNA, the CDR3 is TGCGCCAGCAGCCAAGCGTGGAGGGGGCGAACTGAAGCTTTCTTT. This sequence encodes CASSQAWRGRTEAFF.

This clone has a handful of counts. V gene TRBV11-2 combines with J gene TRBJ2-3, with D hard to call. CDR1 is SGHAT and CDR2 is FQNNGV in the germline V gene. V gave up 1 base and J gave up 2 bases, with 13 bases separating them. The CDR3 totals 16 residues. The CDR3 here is CASSLVSSYDTDTQYF. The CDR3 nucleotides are TGTGCCAGCAGCTTAGTGTCCAGCTACGACACAGATACGCAGTATTTT.

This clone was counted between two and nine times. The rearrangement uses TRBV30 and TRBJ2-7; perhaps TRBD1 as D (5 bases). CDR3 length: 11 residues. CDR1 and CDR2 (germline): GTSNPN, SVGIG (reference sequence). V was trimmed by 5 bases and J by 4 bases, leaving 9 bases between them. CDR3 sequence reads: CAWSTVYEQYF. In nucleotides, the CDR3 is TGTGCCTGGTCGACAGTGTACGAGCAGTACTTC.

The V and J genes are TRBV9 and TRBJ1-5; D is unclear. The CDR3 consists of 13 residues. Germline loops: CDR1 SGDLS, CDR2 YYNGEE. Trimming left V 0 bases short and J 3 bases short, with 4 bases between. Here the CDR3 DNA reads TGTGCCAGCAGCGTAGAACTCAATCAGCCCCAGCATTTT. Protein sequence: CASSVELNQPQHF.

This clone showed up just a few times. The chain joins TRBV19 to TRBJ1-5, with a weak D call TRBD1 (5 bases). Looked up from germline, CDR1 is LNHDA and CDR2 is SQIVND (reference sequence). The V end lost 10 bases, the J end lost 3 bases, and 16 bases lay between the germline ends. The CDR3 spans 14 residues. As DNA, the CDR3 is TGTGCCACAGGCCTCGGGGGTGTCAATCAGCCCCAGCATTTT. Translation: CATGLGGVNQPQHF.

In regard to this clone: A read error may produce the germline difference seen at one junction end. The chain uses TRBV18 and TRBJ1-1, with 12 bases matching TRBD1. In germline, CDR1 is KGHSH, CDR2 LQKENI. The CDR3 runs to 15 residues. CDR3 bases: TGTGCCAGCTCACCCCCGGGACAGGGGGCGATGGACCCACTTTTT. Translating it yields CASSPPGQGAMDPLF.

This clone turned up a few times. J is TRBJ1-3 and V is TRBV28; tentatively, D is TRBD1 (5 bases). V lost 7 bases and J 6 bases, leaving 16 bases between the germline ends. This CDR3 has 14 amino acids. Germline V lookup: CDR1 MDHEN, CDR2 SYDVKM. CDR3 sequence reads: CASTSGGEENTIYF. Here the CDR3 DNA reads TGTGCCAGCACTTCTGGGGGAGAGGAAAACACCATATATTTT.

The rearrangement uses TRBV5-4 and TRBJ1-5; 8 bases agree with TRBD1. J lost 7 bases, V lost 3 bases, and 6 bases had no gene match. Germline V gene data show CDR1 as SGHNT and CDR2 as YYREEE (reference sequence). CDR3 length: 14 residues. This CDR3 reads CASSSQGAGQPQHF. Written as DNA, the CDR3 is TGTGCCAGCAGCTCCCAGGGGGCGGGGCAGCCCCAGCATTTT.

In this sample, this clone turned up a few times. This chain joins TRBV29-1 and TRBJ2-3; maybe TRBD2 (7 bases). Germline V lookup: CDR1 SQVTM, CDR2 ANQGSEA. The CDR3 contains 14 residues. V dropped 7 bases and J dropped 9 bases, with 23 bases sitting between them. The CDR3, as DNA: TGCAGCGCGACCCCCGGGGGGCCCTCCGAAACGCAGTATTTT. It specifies CSATPGGPSETQYF.

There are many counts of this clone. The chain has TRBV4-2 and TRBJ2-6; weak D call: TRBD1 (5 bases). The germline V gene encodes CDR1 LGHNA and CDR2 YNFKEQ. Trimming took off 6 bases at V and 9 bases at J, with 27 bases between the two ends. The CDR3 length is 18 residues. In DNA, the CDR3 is TGTGCCAGCAGTCATACTGTTCTGATTGGCAGGGAAGGCAACGTCCTGACTTTC. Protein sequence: CASSHTVLIGREGNVLTF.

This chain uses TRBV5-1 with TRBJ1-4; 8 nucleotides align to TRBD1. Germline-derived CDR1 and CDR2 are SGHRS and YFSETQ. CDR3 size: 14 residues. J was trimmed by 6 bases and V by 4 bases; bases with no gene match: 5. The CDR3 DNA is TGCGCCAGCAGCAAGACAGGGGATTATGAAAAACTGTTTTTT. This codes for CASSKTGDYEKLFF.

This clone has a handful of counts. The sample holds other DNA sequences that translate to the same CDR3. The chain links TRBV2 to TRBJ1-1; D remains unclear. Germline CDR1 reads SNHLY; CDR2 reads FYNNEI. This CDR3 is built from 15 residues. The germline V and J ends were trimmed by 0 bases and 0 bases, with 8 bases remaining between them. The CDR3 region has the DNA TGTGCCAGCAGTGAAGCCGGGCAGTTGAACACTGAAGCTTTCTTT. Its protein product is CASSEAGQLNTEAFF.

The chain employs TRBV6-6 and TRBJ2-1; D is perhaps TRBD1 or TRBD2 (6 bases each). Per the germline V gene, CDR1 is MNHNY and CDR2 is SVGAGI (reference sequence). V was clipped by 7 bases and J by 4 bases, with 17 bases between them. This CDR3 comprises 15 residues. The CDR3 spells CASTKGRDKYNEQFF. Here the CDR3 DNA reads TGTGCCAGCACCAAGGGGCGGGACAAATACAATGAGCAGTTCTTC.

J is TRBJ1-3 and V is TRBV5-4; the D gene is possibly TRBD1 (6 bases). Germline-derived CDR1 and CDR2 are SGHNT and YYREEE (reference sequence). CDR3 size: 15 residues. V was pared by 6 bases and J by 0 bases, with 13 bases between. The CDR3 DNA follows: TGTGCCAGCAATAACAGGGAGAGCTCTGGAAACACCATATATTTT. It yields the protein CASNNRESSGNTIYF.

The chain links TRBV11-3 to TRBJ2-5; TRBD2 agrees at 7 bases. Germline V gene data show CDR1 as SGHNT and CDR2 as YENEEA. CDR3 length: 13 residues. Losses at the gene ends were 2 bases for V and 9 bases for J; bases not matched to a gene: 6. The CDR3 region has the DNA TGTGCCAGCAGCTTAATCGAAGGGAGGGCCCAGTACTTC. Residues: CASSLIEGRAQYF.